The T cell receptor (beta chain) described here comes from a study of T cell clones after liver transplantation. Across the study: TCRbeta sequencing after a pre-transplant mixed lymphocyte reaction identified graft-donor-reactive clones, later tracked in post-transplant blood. Patients counted as tolerant after at least one year off all immunosuppression, enzymes not exceeding twice normal.

CD3+CD4+ and CD3+CD8+ cells were FACS-sorted from thawed unstimulated PBMCs. The V gene lost 5 bases and the J gene lost 2 bases, with 14 bases spanning the gap. Germline assignment: CDR1 KGHSH and CDR2 LQKENI. The CDR3 runs 15 residues. Note on this clone: As yet, its antigen is unknown.

Whole-study findings and limits: Donor-reactive sequences fell more than third party-reactive ones, suggesting partial deletion.

TCRdb's copy holds only in-frame clones and misses some; the assay was immunoSEQ multiplex PCR. This table holds 55,000 to 75,000 clones, over 90% found once. The chain carries TRBV18 and TRBJ2-3; tentative D call: TRBD2 (6 bases). The sequencing used CD4+ T cells from blood, collected about 27 months after liver transplant. The clonotype originates from a human patient who received a liver transplant. The T cells may come from the graft donor. DNA for the CDR3: TGTGCCAGCTCATGGCCGGGACTGAACACAGATACGCAGTATTTT. Translated, it gives CASSWPGLNTDTQYF.